Below, 7 T cell receptor beta chains from the same sample are listed, as sequenced in a study of response to subunit inactivated influenza vaccine (dated by TCRdb to 2017 to 2018). Sample time point, as interpreted from the label and publication: approximately 40 days after influenza vaccine administration. Library creation used RT-PCR. Instrument used: Illumina HiSeq 2500. The public reads were run again by TCRdb, first through fastp at Q25 and then through MiXCR, and only productive beta chains were kept. Identical CDR3 proteins give one entry, which carries the most common genes and DNA. The sample table records 500,000 or so distinct CDR3 sequences; 9.5% to 13% of these occur just once. The biggest ten clones account for roughly 12% of the sample. Sequenced material: PBMCs from blood, taken roughly 47 days after vaccination. The receptors were gathered from a man aged 50 to 60 who received an inactivated influenza vaccine. Donor details come from another sample of the same person, matched by shared clones.

CDR3 in DNA: TGTGCCAGCAGTTACTCGGACAGGGCTGGCTACGAGCAGTACTTC. It specifies CASSYSDRAGYEQYF. The chain has TRBV6-5 and TRBJ2-7, with TRBD1 identical over 8 bases. The germline gives CDR1 MNHEY, CDR2 SVGAGI. The CDR3 extends over 15 amino acids. J gave up 3 bases and V 0 bases, and 4 bases lay outside the gene matches.

This clonotype was observed many times. The chain joins TRBV13 to TRBJ2-5, with 9 bases aligning to TRBD1. The CDR3 totals 14 residues. Germline lookup yields CDR1 PRHDT and CDR2 FYEKMQ (reference sequence). The ends lost 1 base at V and 4 bases at J; junction bases unmatched: 1. The CDR3 spells CASSLDRGLETQYF. The CDR3 nucleotides read TGTGCCAGCAGCTTAGACAGGGGGCTAGAGACCCAGTACTTC.

This clonotype occurred many times. The CDR3 loop reads CSATPIGQGANTDTQYF. CDR3 DNA: TGCAGTGCTACCCCCATTGGACAGGGGGCAAACACAGATACGCAGTATTTT. The gene calls are TRBV20-1 and TRBJ2-3; 11 bases line up with TRBD1. CDR1 is DFQATT and CDR2 is SNEGSKA in the germline V gene (reference sequence). CDR3 length: 17 residues. The V segment lost 4 bases and the J segment 2 bases; nucleotides outside the gene matches: 11.

CDR3 nucleotide sequence: TGTGCCAGCACCTTGGGGTCATCTAATAATGAGCAGTTCTTC. Translated: CASTLGSSNNEQFF. V gene TRBV6-2 or TRBV6-3 combines with J gene TRBJ2-1, with D uncertain. The CDR3 contains 14 residues. The ends were cut back, 7 bases at V and 7 bases at J, with 17 bases in the middle. CDR1 is MNHEY, CDR2 SVGEGT, per germline.

The J gene is TRBJ2-5, the V gene TRBV5-1, with 14 bases fitting TRBD2. Germline assignment: CDR1 SGHRS and CDR2 YFSETQ. CDR3 size: 18 residues. The junction had 7 bases not matched to a gene; V was cut back by 3 bases and J by 0 bases. The CDR3: CASSSPGLAGVDQETQYF. CDR3 coding DNA: TGCGCCAGCAGCTCGCCGGGACTAGCGGGAGTTGACCAAGAGACCCAGTACTTC.

The J gene is TRBJ2-3, the V gene TRBV5-1, with 8 nucleotides matching TRBD2. The CDR3 spans 14 residues. The J segment lost 5 bases and the V segment lost 4 bases, leaving 6 bases of the junction unmatched. Germline assignment: CDR1 SGHRS and CDR2 YFSETQ. The CDR3 DNA reads as TGCGCCAGCAGCCCAGGACTAGCAATAGATACGCAGTATTTT. Translated: CASSPGLAIDTQYF.

This sequence joins TRBV9 and TRBJ2-5, with a weak D call TRBD2 (6 bases). Trimming removed 4 bases from V and 2 bases from J, with 21 bases in between. The CDR3 runs 17 residues. Germline V CDR1 and CDR2: SGDLS, YYNGEE. This CDR3 reads CASSSPIGGRRQETQYF. The CDR3 region has the DNA TGTGCCAGCAGCTCCCCGATCGGTGGGAGGCGACAAGAGACCCAGTACTTC. The whole variable domain, filled in from reference TRBV9 and TRBJ2-5, reads DSGVTQTPKHLITATGQRVTLRCSPRSGDLSVYWYQQSLDQGLQFLIQYYNGEERAKGNILERFSAQQFPDLHSELNLSSLELGDSALYFCASSSPIGGRRQETQYFGPGTRLLVL.